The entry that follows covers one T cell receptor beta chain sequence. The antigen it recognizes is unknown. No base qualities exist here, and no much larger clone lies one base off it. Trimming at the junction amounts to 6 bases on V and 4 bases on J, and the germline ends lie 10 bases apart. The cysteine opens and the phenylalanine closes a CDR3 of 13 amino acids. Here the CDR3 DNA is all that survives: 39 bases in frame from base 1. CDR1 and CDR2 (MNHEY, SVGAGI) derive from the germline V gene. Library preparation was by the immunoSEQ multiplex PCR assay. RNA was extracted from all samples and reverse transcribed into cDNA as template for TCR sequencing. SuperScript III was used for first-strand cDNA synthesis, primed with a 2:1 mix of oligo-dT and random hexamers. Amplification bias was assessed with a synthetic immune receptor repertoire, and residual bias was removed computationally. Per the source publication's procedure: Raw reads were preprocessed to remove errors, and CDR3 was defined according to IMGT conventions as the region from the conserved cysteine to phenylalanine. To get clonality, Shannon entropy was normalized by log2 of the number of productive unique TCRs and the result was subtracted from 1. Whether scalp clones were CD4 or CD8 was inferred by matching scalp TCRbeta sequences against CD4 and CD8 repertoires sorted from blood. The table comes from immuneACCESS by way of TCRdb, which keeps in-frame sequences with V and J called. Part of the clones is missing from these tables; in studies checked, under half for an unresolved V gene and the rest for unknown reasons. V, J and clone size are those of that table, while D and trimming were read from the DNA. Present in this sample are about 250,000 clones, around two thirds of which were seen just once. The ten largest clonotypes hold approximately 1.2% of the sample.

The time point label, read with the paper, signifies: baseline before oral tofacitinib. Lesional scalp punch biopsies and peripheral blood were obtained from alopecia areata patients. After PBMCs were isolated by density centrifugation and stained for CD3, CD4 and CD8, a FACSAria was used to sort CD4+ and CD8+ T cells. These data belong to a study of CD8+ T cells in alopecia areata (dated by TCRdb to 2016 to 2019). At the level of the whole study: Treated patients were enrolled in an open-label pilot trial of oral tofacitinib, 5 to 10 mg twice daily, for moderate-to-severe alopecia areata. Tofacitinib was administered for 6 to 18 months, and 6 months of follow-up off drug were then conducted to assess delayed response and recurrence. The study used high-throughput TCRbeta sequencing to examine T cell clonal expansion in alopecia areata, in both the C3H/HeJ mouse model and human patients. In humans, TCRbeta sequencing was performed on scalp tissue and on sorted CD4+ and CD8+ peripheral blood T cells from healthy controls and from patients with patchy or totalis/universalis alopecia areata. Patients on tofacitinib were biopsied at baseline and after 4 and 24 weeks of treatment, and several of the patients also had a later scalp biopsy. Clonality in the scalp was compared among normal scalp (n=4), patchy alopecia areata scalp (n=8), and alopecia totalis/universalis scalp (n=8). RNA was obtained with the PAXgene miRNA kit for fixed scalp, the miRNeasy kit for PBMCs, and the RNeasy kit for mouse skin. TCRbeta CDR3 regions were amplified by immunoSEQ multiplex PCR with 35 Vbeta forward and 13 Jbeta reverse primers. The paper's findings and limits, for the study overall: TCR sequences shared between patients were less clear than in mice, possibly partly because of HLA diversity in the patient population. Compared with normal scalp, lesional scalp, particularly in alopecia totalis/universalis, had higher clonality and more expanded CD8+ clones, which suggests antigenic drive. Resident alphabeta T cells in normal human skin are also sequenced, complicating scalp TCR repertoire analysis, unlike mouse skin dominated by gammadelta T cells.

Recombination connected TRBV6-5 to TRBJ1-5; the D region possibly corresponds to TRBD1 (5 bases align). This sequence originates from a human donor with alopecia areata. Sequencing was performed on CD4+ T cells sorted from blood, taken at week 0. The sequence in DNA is TGTGCCAGCAGCTACGGGGGGAATCAGCCCCAGCATTTT. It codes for CASSYGGNQPQHF.